Shown below are 22 T cell receptor beta chains from a single sample sequenced in a study of T cells in Graves' hyperthyroidism and ophthalmopathy. The investigators amplified TCR beta CDR3 regions from RNA transcripts. An initial round of RT-PCR targeting the TCR CDR3 relied on the HTBI primer set. One entry per CDR3 protein results from TCRdb running MiXCR on the multiplex PCR reads. The table lists about 350,000 distinct CDR3 sequences, around 14% of them singletons. Sequencing was carried out using blood. The receptors here all came from a woman younger than 45 with Graves' hyperthyroidism.

This clonotype showed up many times. CDR3 in amino acids: CASSSGGDTQYF. The CDR3 DNA is TGTGCCAGCAGTTCGGGGGGGGATACGCAGTATTTT. The chain links TRBV27 to TRBJ2-3; 8 bases align to TRBD2. This CDR3 comprises 12 residues. With V trimmed by 4 bases and J by 6 bases, 0 bases remained unmatched. Germline-derived CDR1 and CDR2 are MNHEY and SMNVEV (reference sequence).

For this clonotype: A much bigger clone sits one base away, suggesting this may be a read error. This rearrangement joins TRBV15 to TRBJ1-2, with a tentative D call TRBD1 (5 bases). Looked up from germline, CDR1 is LNHNV and CDR2 is YYDKDF (reference sequence). This CDR3 is 15 amino acids long. V gave up 0 bases and J gave up 4 bases, with 12 bases separating them. The DNA for the CDR3 is TGTGCCACCAGCAGAGAGAAATGGGGCGTCTATGGCTACACCTTC. Residues: CATSREKWGVYGYTF.

This clonotype was recorded at least ten times. The rearrangement uses TRBV2 and TRBJ2-5; 12 bases are a match to TRBD2. Trimming took 0 bases from V and 2 from J; bases not matched to a gene: 1. The CDR3 sequence is 16 residues long. The germline gives CDR1 SNHLY, CDR2 FYNNEI. The chain's CDR3 is CASSEALAGGQETQYF. In nucleotides, the CDR3 is TGTGCCAGCAGTGAAGCGCTAGCGGGAGGGCAAGAGACCCAGTACTTC.

Many counts were recorded for this clonotype. This chain links TRBV20-1 with TRBJ1-1, with D perhaps matching TRBD1 (6 bases). The V gene's germline CDR1 is DFQATT and CDR2 SNEGSKA (reference sequence). The CDR3 totals 15 residues. Trimming left V 6 bases short and J 9 bases short, with 26 bases between. CDR3 loop: CSAPPTDRILGKAFF. CDR3 coding DNA: TGCAGTGCCCCTCCCACGGACAGAATTCTGGGAAAAGCTTTCTTT.

J is TRBJ1-2 and V is TRBV3-1; perhaps TRBD1 as D (6 bases). Germline V gene lookup returns CDR1 LGHDT and CDR2 YNNKEL (reference sequence). CDR3 length equals 15 residues. The V end was cut by 0 bases, the J end by 3 bases, with 11 bases between. CDR3: CASSQDTGQHYGYTF. The CDR3 DNA sequence: TGTGCCAGCAGCCAAGATACGGGACAACACTATGGCTACACCTTC. Combining the CDR3 with reference TRBV3-1 and TRBJ1-2 gives the whole variable domain DTAVSQTPKYLVTQMGNDKSIKCEQNLGHDTMYWYKQDSKKFLKIMFSYNNKELIINETVPNRFSPKSPDKAHLNLHINSLELGDSAVYFCASSQDTGQHYGYTFGSGTRLTVV.

The genes are TRBV20-1 and TRBJ2-7; the match to TRBD2 covers 8 bases. V dropped 6 bases and J dropped 1; count of bases not matched to a gene: 8. The CDR3 loop spans 14 amino acids. Germline CDR1 reads DFQATT; CDR2 reads SNEGSKA (reference sequence). The CDR3 DNA sequence: TGCAGTGCCCCCGGCGGCGGGAGGTCCTACGAGCAGTACTTC. Protein: CSAPGGGRSYEQYF.

This clonotype was recorded a few times. The CDR3 loop reads CASSQDWGTQETQYF. The CDR3 DNA is TGTGCCAGCAGCCAAGATTGGGGAACACAAGAGACCCAGTACTTC. This rearrangement joins TRBV4-2 to TRBJ2-5; D is unresolved. CDR3 length: 15 amino acids. V was pared by 0 bases and J by 2 bases, with 10 bases between. CDR1 is LGHNA and CDR2 is YNFKEQ in the germline V gene.

This clonotype was detected many times. The genes are TRBV24-1 and TRBJ2-3; TRBD2 matches at 7 bases. The germline V gene has CDR1 KGHDR and CDR2 SFDVKD. Trimming at V came to 3 bases and at J to 8 bases, leaving 1 base not matched to a gene. The CDR3 runs to 12 residues. DNA of the CDR3: TGTGCCACCAGTGATGGGGGGGGTACGCAGTATTTT. It codes for CATSDGGGTQYF.

A few counts support this clonotype. The chain links TRBV7-2 to TRBJ2-2, with 8 bases fitting TRBD2. Per the germline V gene, CDR1 is SGHTA and CDR2 is FQGNSA. J was trimmed by 3 bases and V by 5 bases; bases with no gene match: 8. The CDR3 is 16 residues long. CDR3 bases: TGTGCCAGCAGCCCTACTAGCGGCCGGGACACCGGGGAGCTGTTTTTT. Translation: CASSPTSGRDTGELFF.

The V gene is TRBV10-2, the J gene TRBJ2-1; D is undetermined. The CDR3 has 14 residues. The ends were cut back, 3 bases at V and 6 bases at J, with 12 bases in the middle. Germline lookup yields CDR1 WSHSY and CDR2 SAAADI. Written as DNA, the CDR3 is TGCGCCAGCAGTGATTCCGGAGTGATCAATGAGCAGTTCTTC. This codes for CASSDSGVINEQFF.

At least ten counts were recorded for this clonotype. V gene TRBV30 combines with J gene TRBJ2-2; D uncertain. Trimming took off 0 bases at V and 0 bases at J, with 14 bases between the two ends. The length of the CDR3 is 17 residues. The germline gives CDR1 GTSNPN, CDR2 SVGIG (reference sequence). The CDR3 loop reads CAWSVGRLGTNTGELFF. In nucleotides, the CDR3 is TGTGCCTGGAGTGTGGGTAGGCTGGGCACGAACACCGGGGAGCTGTTTTTT.

This clonotype was recorded many times. V usage is TRBV7-8 and J usage is TRBJ1-1; D is uncertain. Trimming removed 1 base at V and 4 bases at J, with 16 bases between. The CDR3 has 16 residues. From germline, CDR1 is SGHVS and CDR2 FQNEAQ. The CDR3 nucleotides are TGTGCCAGCAGCTTAGTGGCGGCAGCCCCTAGCACTGAAGCTTTCTTT. This gives the protein CASSLVAAAPSTEAFF.

This clonotype was detected only a few times. A much larger clone lies one base from this, so it may be a read error. This chain connects TRBV10-3 to TRBJ1-1; TRBD1 is a possible D gene (6 bases). The CDR3 spans 15 residues. Germline assignment: CDR1 ENHRY and CDR2 SYGVKD. Deletions cut 6 bases from V and 6 bases from J, with 20 bases between. The DNA for the CDR3 is TGTGCCATCAGGGGGGACAAGGATAGGGACGCTGAAGCTTTCTTT. Its translation is CAIRGDKDRDAEAFF.

This clonotype was seen more than once but under ten times. V and J are TRBV7-2 and TRBJ2-1; D possibly corresponds to TRBD2 (6 bases). CDR1 and CDR2 (germline): SGHTA, FQGNSA. The CDR3 has 15 residues. Trimming removed 10 bases at V and 2 bases at J, with 18 bases between. In DNA form, the CDR3 reads TGTGCCACCCAAATCGGGGTAGCGGCCTACAATGAGCAGTTCTTC. Its translation: CATQIGVAAYNEQFF.

This clonotype showed up many times. This rearrangement joins TRBV6-1 to TRBJ2-7, with D unclear. Trimming cost V 10 bases and J 2 bases, with 12 bases left between them. From germline, CDR1 is MNHNS and CDR2 SASEGT. The CDR3 spans 12 residues. This chain's CDR3 is CATRRFTYEQYF. Written as DNA, the CDR3 is TGTGCCACCCGACGGTTTACCTACGAGCAGTACTTC.

This clonotype was counted at least ten times. The V and J genes are TRBV28 and TRBJ2-7; D unclear. This CDR3 has 11 residues. Germline values: CDR1 MDHEN, CDR2 SYDVKM. Deletions cut 7 bases from V and 3 bases from J, with 7 bases between. Here the CDR3 reads CASIRNYEQYF. CDR3 DNA: TGTGCCAGCATCAGAAACTACGAGCAGTACTTC.

This clonotype was seen only a few times. V gene TRBV12-3 or TRBV12-4 combines with J gene TRBJ1-1; D remains unclear. Trimming cost V 7 bases and J 0 bases, with 9 bases left between them. The CDR3 runs to 13 residues. Here the CDR3 reads CASKAPLNTEAFF. In DNA, the CDR3 is TGTGCCAGCAAGGCCCCCCTGAACACTGAAGCTTTCTTT.

Many counts were recorded for this clonotype. The chain uses TRBV5-6 and TRBJ2-5; 7 bases are shared with TRBD2. The trim removed 2 bases at V and 2 bases at J, leaving 3 bases unmatched. The CDR3 has 14 amino acids. Germline-derived CDR1 and CDR2 are SGHDT and YYEEEE. The CDR3 loop is CASSFIGRQETQYF. The CDR3 DNA reads TGTGCCAGCAGCTTTATCGGGAGGCAAGAGACCCAGTACTTC.

This chain links TRBV6-2 or TRBV6-3 with TRBJ2-1; TRBD2 matches 14 bases. Germline CDR1 MNHEY, CDR2 SVGEGT. This CDR3 has 14 residues. J was trimmed by 7 bases and V by 6 bases; bases with no gene match: 2. Written as DNA, the CDR3 is TGTGCCAGCAGGACTAGCGGGGGGGGAAATGAGCAGTTCTTC. Translating it yields CASRTSGGGNEQFF.

On this clonotype: This may come from a read error, since a much larger clone is one base off. V is TRBV20-1 and J is TRBJ2-3; TRBD2 matches 7 bases. Per germline, CDR1 DFQATT and CDR2 SNEGSKA (reference sequence). The CDR3 length is 15 residues. V was clipped by 0 bases and J by 5 bases; unmatched bases: 8. The CDR3 bases are TGCAGTGCTAGAGATTCGGGAGGCGAGAGAGATACGCAGTATTTT. Amino acid sequence: CSARDSGGERDTQYF.

This clonotype has only a few counts. The chain carries TRBV20-1 and TRBJ2-7; the D is unclear. The CDR3 length is 12 residues. V was pared by 0 bases and J by 2 bases, with 5 bases between. CDR1 is DFQATT, CDR2 SNEGSKA, per germline (reference sequence). CDR3 nucleotide sequence: TGCAGTGCTAGAGAAAGAACCTACGAGCAGTACTTC. Encoded protein: CSARERTYEQYF.

Comment on this clonotype: A much bigger clone sits one base away, suggesting this may be a read error. The rearrangement joins TRBV20-1 to TRBJ2-7; D ambiguous. The CDR3 has 10 residues. V was trimmed by 3 bases and J by 4 bases, leaving 4 bases between them. Germline CDR1 and CDR2: DFQATT and SNEGSKA (reference sequence). This CDR3 reads CSASRYEQYF. As DNA, the CDR3 is TGCAGTGCTAGTAGGTACGAGCAGTACTTC.